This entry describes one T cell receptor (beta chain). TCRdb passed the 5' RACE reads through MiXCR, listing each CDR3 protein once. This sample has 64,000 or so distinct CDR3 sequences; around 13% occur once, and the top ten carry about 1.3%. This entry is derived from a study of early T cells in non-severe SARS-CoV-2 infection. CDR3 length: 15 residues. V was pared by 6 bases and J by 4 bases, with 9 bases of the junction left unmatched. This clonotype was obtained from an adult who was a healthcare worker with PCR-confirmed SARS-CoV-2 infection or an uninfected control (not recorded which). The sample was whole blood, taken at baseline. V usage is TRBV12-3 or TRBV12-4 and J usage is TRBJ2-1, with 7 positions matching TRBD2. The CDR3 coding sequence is TGTGCCAGCAGCCTCCCGACTAGCATTTACAATGAGCAGTTCTTC. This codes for CASSLPTSIYNEQFF.